This TCR beta chain was recorded in a study of control samples from healthy donors and cancer patients. Clones were read by immunoSEQ multiplex PCR, and TCRdb kept only the in-frame ones, dropping some. The data contain roughly 76,000 clones, around 94% of them seen just once; the ten biggest clones take up 4.8%. Germline V gene data show CDR1 as SGHRS and CDR2 as YFSETQ. The CDR3 covers 14 residues. V gave up 3 bases and J gave up 1 base, with 10 bases separating them. The clonotype originates from a woman aged 18-35 years in good health. V is TRBV5-1 and J is TRBJ1-1, with D possibly TRBD1 on 6 matching bases. Sequenced: blood. CDR3 nucleotide sequence: TGCGCCAGCAGCTCTGACAGGACGAACACTGAAGCTTTCTTT. Translating it yields CASSSDRTNTEAFF.